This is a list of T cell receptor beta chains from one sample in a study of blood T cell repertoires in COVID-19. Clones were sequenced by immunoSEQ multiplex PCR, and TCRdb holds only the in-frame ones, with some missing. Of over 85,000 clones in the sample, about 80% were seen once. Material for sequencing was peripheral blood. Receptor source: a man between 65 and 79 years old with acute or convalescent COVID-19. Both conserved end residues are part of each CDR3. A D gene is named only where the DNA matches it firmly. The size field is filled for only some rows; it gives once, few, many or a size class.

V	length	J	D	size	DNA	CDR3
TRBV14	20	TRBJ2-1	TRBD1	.	TGTGCCAGCAGCCGGTCAGGGGGACAGGGGTATACTAGCGCCTACAATGAGCAGTTCTTC	CASSRSGGQGYTSAYNEQFF
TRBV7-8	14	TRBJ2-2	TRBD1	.	TGTGCCAGCAGCCGACAGGGGCGAACCGGGGAGCTGTTTTTT	CASSRQGRTGELFF
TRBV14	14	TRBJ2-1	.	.	TGTGCCAGCAGCGCTCAACAGGGATACAATGAGCAGTTCTTC	CASSAQQGYNEQFF
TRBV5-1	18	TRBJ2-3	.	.	TGCGCCAGCAGCTTGGCCCGTGGGAGACTTCCTAGCACAGATACGCAGTATTTT	CASSLARGRLPSTDTQYF
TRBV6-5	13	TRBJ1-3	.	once	TGTGCCAGCACCCCGACAGCTGGAAACACCATATATTTT	CASTPTAGNTIYF
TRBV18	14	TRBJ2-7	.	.	TGTGCCAGCTCACCGCGGCGTCTCACGGGCGAGCAGTACTTC	CASSPRRLTGEQYF
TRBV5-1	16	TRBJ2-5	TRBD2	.	TGCGCCAGCAGCCGCACTTTAGCGGGAGTCCCAGAGACCCAGTACTTC	CASSRTLAGVPETQYF
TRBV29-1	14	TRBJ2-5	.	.	TGCAGCGTAGCCCCGGGCCACCGGAGGGAGACCCAGTACTTC	CSVAPGHRRETQYF
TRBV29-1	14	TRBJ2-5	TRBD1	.	TGCAGCGTTGTACGACAGGGCTCCCAAGAGACCCAGTACTTC	CSVVRQGSQETQYF
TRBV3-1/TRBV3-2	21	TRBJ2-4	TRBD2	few	TGTGCCAGCAGCCAAGATGGCCCGTTGGGACTAGCGGGGGTAGCCAAAAACATTCAGTACTTC	CASSQDGPLGLAGVAKNIQYF
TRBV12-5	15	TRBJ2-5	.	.	TGTGCTAGTGGCAACCCCGAGGCGGGGCAAGAGACCCAGTACTTC	CASGNPEAGQETQYF
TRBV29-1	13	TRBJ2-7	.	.	TGCAGCGTTGAATGGCAGGGCGTCTACGAGCAGTACTTC	CSVEWQGVYEQYF
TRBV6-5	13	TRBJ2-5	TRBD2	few	TGTGCCAGCAGGAGGGAGGGTCAAGAGACCCAGTACTTC	CASRREGQETQYF
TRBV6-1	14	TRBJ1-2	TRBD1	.	TGTGCCAGCAGTGAAGAGAGAGGGGGCCATGGCTACACCTTC	CASSEERGGHGYTF